The rows below give T cell receptor beta chains drawn from one sample of a study of control samples from healthy donors and cancer patients. Sequencing was performed with immunoSEQ multiplex PCR; in TCRdb, only in-frame clones are kept and a portion is missing. This table holds over 150,000 clones, 90% to 95% found once. The sample comprised blood. These receptors all stem from a woman younger than 35 in good health. CDR3s include the opening cysteine and the closing phenylalanine or tryptophan. A D gene is named only where the DNA matches it firmly. Clone size is stated in some rows and not others, as once, few, many or a class when expanded.

J,V,size,D,CDR3,DNA
TRBJ2-1,TRBV10-3,.,TRBD2,CAISDIFNAGTTSYNEQFF,TGTGCCATCAGTGACATCTTTAACGCCGGGACTACCTCCTACAATGAGCAGTTCTTC
TRBJ1-5,TRBV4-2,.,.,CASSQGTGGQPQHF,TGTGCCAGCAGCCAAGGGACGGGAGGGCAGCCCCAGCATTTT
TRBJ2-3,TRBV2,.,.,CASPPSVRSGHTDTQYF,TGTGCCAGCCCCCCGAGCGTAAGGTCTGGACACACAGATACGCAGTATTTT
TRBJ2-2,TRBV7-2,once,.,CASTSPGEGAGELFF,TGTGCCAGCACTAGTCCGGGGGAGGGGGCCGGGGAGCTGTTTTTT
TRBJ1-1,TRBV11-3,.,TRBD1,CASSFSGTGSEGTEAFF,TGTGCCAGCAGCTTCTCCGGGACAGGGAGCGAGGGCACTGAAGCTTTCTTT
TRBJ2-2,TRBV9,.,.,CASSVGSGRPTGELFF,TGTGCCAGCAGCGTAGGCAGCGGGCGTCCCACCGGGGAGCTGTTTTTT
TRBJ2-6,TRBV4-1,.,.,CASSQDQGTSGANVLTF,TGCGCCAGCAGCCAAGATCAAGGGACCTCTGGGGCCAACGTCCTGACTTTC
TRBJ1-1,TRBV18,.,TRBD1,CASSLGQGGNTEAFF,TGTGCCAGCTCATTGGGACAGGGGGGAAACACTGAAGCTTTCTTT
TRBJ2-7,TRBV11-2,.,.,CASSLEDNYYEQYF,TGTGCCAGCAGCTTAGAGGACAACTACTACGAGCAGTACTTC
TRBJ1-2,TRBV2,.,.,CASSREGVVDYGYTF,TGTGCCAGCAGTAGAGAGGGGGTGGTTGACTATGGCTACACCTTC
TRBJ2-2,TRBV4-2,.,TRBD1,CASSRTGQGTGELFF,TGTGCCAGCAGCCGTACGGGACAGGGCACCGGGGAGCTGTTTTTT
TRBJ2-6,TRBV28,.,.,CASSLRRLPLGANVLTF,TGTGCCAGCAGCCTTAGACGGCTCCCCCTCGGGGCCAACGTCCTGACTTTC
TRBJ1-1,TRBV28,.,.,CASSLSRGTVTEAFF,TGTGCCAGCAGTTTATCGAGGGGGACGGTCACTGAAGCTTTCTTT
TRBJ2-3,TRBV28,.,.,CASSSRPGGNTQYF,TGTGCCAGCAGTAGCCGGCCCGGGGGAAATACGCAGTATTTT
TRBJ1-1,TRBV7-8,once,.,CASSLRVGVATEAFF,TGTGCCAGCAGCCTGCGGGTAGGGGTTGCCACTGAAGCTTTCTTT
TRBJ1-2,TRBV5-1,.,.,CASSRRGEVLYGYTF,TGCGCCAGCAGCCGCCGGGGGGAGGTCCTCTATGGCTACACCTTC
TRBJ1-5,TRBV21-1,.,.,CASGYGRGVRRPGWPQHF,TGTGCCAGCGGCTATGGTAGGGGAGTGAGGCGGCCGGGGTGGCCCCAGCATTTT
TRBJ1-1,TRBV15,.,.,CATSRDVAEAFF,TGTGCCACCAGCAGAGATGTGGCTGAAGCTTTCTTT
TRBJ1-2,TRBV2,.,TRBD1,CASSVIQGAHSYGYTF,TGTGCCAGCAGTGTAATACAGGGGGCGCATAGCTATGGCTACACCTTC
TRBJ2-3,TRBV28,.,.,CASSLSDTDTQYF,TGTGCCAGCAGTTTATCGGACACAGATACGCAGTATTTT
TRBJ1-2,TRBV5-1,few,.,CASSRQDYGYTF,TGCGCCAGCAGCCGACAGGACTATGGCTACACCTTC
TRBJ2-7,TRBV2,many,TRBD2,CASSESGGAFDEQYF,TGTGCCAGCAGTGAGAGCGGGGGGGCTTTCGACGAGCAGTACTTC
TRBJ2-1,TRBV5-8,.,.,CASSWRLLSSYNEQFF,TGTGCCAGCAGCTGGCGACTCCTGAGCTCCTACAATGAGCAGTTCTTC
TRBJ2-5,TRBV4-1,.,TRBD2,CASSQDRDSGRAGETQYF,TGCGCCAGCAGCCAAGATAGAGATAGCGGGAGGGCCGGGGAGACCCAGTACTTC
TRBJ1-1,TRBV19,.,.,CATFRETEAFF,TGTGCCACTTTTAGAGAGACTGAAGCTTTCTTT
TRBJ1-1,TRBV5-5,.,.,CASSLFKQGPNYMNTEAFF,TGTGCCAGCAGCTTATTCAAACAGGGACCCAATTACATGAACACTGAAGCTTTCTTT
TRBJ1-2,TRBV4-1,once,.,CASSQDHSGTVGGYTF,TGCGCCAGCAGCCAAGATCATTCGGGTACCGTGGGGGGCTACACCTTC
TRBJ2-7,TRBV11-1,.,.,CASSPQVLNPREQYF,TGTGCCAGCAGTCCCCAGGTCTTAAACCCCCGCGAGCAGTACTTC
TRBJ2-3,TRBV9,.,TRBD1,CASSVEPFTRGPSTDTQYF,TGTGCCAGCAGCGTAGAACCCTTTACGAGGGGGCCGAGCACAGATACGCAGTATTTT
TRBJ1-1,TRBV6-6,.,.,CASSYATNTEAFF,TGTGCCAGCAGTTATGCGACGAACACTGAAGCTTTCTTT
TRBJ1-2,TRBV28,.,.,CASSRAGNFNNYGYTF,TGTGCCAGCAGTAGGGCAGGGAATTTTAACAACTATGGCTACACCTTC
TRBJ1-4,TRBV28,.,.,CASSPGRQKLFF,TGTGCCAGCAGCCCTGGACGGCAAAAACTGTTTTTT
TRBJ1-2,TRBV6-5,.,.,CASSSNHGYTF,TGTGCCAGCAGTTCAAACCATGGCTACACCTTC
TRBJ1-1,TRBV5-4,.,TRBD1,CASSMGQPRGTEAFF,TGTGCCAGCAGCATGGGACAGCCCAGGGGGACTGAAGCTTTCTTT
TRBJ2-3,TRBV7-2,.,.,CASSSRTFTDTQYF,TGTGCCAGCAGCTCTCGGACCTTCACAGATACGCAGTATTTT
TRBJ2-2,TRBV5-1,.,.,CASSLARRFELFF,TGCGCCAGCAGCTTGGCTCGGCGCTTCGAGCTGTTTTTT
TRBJ1-5,TRBV20-1,.,.,CSASGGGNAQPQHF,TGCAGTGCAAGTGGGGGGGGTAATGCTCAGCCCCAGCATTTT
TRBJ2-7,TRBV6-5,.,.,CASSYSTGHYEQYF,TGTGCCAGCAGTTACTCGACTGGCCACTACGAGCAGTACTTC
TRBJ2-1,TRBV7-9,.,TRBD2,CASSLVKALGGTTGNEQFF,TGTGCCAGCAGCCTCGTCAAGGCCCTTGGTGGGACTACGGGCAATGAGCAGTTCTTC
TRBJ2-5,TRBV13,.,.,CASSLGGNPRETQYF,TGTGCCAGCAGCTTAGGCGGGAACCCGCGCGAGACCCAGTACTTC
TRBJ1-1,TRBV6-5,.,.,CASSSERGNTEAFF,TGTGCCAGCAGCTCCGAGCGAGGGAACACTGAAGCTTTCTTT
TRBJ1-3,TRBV19,.,.,CASEGWKGNTIYF,TGTGCCAGCGAGGGTTGGAAGGGGAACACCATATATTTT
TRBJ1-6,TRBV29-1,.,TRBD1,CSVKDRHKNSPLHF,TGCAGCGTGAAGGACAGGCATAAGAATTCACCCCTCCACTTT
TRBJ2-7,TRBV5-5,.,.,CASSPRTAYEQYF,TGTGCCAGCAGCCCTAGGACAGCCTACGAGCAGTACTTC
TRBJ2-7,TRBV4-3,.,TRBD2,CASSQKIAGSYEQYF,TGCGCCAGCAGCCAAAAAATAGCGGGCTCCTACGAGCAGTACTTC
TRBJ2-7,TRBV6-5,.,.,CASRLTGPSYEQYF,TGTGCCAGCAGATTAACGGGGCCCTCCTACGAGCAGTACTTC
TRBJ2-7,TRBV28,once,.,CASSLQPRGKWAQYF,TGTGCCAGCAGTTTACAGCCACGAGGGAAGTGGGCGCAGTACTTC
TRBJ2-7,TRBV18,.,TRBD2,CASSPPGLAGSYEQYF,TGTGCCAGCTCACCACCTGGACTAGCGGGCTCCTACGAGCAGTACTTC
TRBJ2-3,TRBV29-1,.,.,CSGSDRFSDTQYF,TGCAGCGGGTCGGACCGTTTTAGTGATACGCAGTATTTT
TRBJ1-5,TRBV19,few,TRBD1,CASSIGPGGLRNQPQHF,TGTGCCAGTAGTATAGGTCCAGGGGGATTGAGGAATCAGCCCCAGCATTTT
TRBJ1-1,TRBV21-1,.,.,CASSKVEVGGSTEAFF,TGTGCCAGCAGCAAAGTCGAAGTCGGGGGGAGCACTGAAGCTTTCTTT
TRBJ2-7,TRBV6-1,.,.,CASSELFSTPTYEQYF,TGTGCCAGCAGTGAATTGTTTTCCACTCCTACCTACGAGCAGTACTTC
TRBJ2-4,TRBV4-3,.,.,CASSLKAGKNIQYF,TGCGCCAGCAGCCTTAAGGCGGGTAAAAACATTCAGTACTTC
TRBJ1-2,TRBV7-2,.,.,CASSFGLKSYGYTF,TGTGCCAGCAGCTTCGGGCTGAAGAGTTATGGCTACACCTTC
TRBJ2-3,TRBV6-5,.,TRBD1,CASSYGDRGTDTQYF,TGTGCCAGCAGTTACGGAGACAGGGGCACAGATACGCAGTATTTT